Following are 13 T cell receptor beta chains from one sample sequenced in a study of regulatory T cells in long-lasting Graves disease. According to the study, TCR beta libraries were built with iRepertoire HTBI primers and CDR3-region Arm-PCR. TCRdb reprocessed the multiplex PCR reads via MiXCR and lists one record per CDR3 protein. The profile covers around 460,000 distinct CDR3 sequences, with about 20% appearing a single time and about an eighth taken by the ten largest. Indicated time point: persistent/refractory GD, antithyroid drugs over 5 years with positive TRAb. Preparation of the TCR library used RNA extracted from PBMCs. This specimen was peripheral blood mononuclear cells (PBMCs), taken when the disease was refractory, from a patient treated with antithyroid drugs. The origin of the receptors is a female donor with Graves disease.

This rearrangement joins TRBV27 to TRBJ2-7; TRBD1 might be the D (6 bases). V was shortened by 3 bases and J by 3 bases, with 15 bases between the two germline ends. This CDR3 is built from 15 residues. CDR1 and CDR2 from the germline V gene are MNHEY and SMNVEV (reference sequence). CDR3 amino acids: CASSFSDRVDYEQYF. Here the CDR3 DNA reads TGTGCCAGCAGTTTCTCGGACAGAGTAGACTACGAGCAGTACTTC.

Details on this clonotype: A read error likely explains this, since a far larger clone differs by one base. The genes are TRBV9 and TRBJ2-5; D is possibly TRBD1 (6 bases). Trimming stripped 4 bases from V and 7 bases from J, with 17 bases between. The CDR3 is made up of 14 amino acids. In germline, CDR1 is SGDLS, CDR2 YYNGEE. The CDR3 coding sequence is TGTGCCAGCAGCCCCCAGACAGGCAGGGGGACCCAGTACTTC. Translation: CASSPQTGRGTQYF.

This clonotype was found many times. V gene TRBV2 combines with J gene TRBJ1-2; a possible D gene is TRBD1 (5 bases). The germline V gene encodes CDR1 SNHLY and CDR2 FYNNEI. This CDR3 has 13 residues. Trimming shortened V by 1 base and J by 8 bases, and 11 bases separated the two germline ends. The CDR3 DNA follows: TGTGCCAGCAGTGAAGAGGGGTTCGGGGGCTACACCTTC. Translating gives CASSEEGFGGYTF.

Regarding this clonotype: A much more abundant neighbour one base away suggests this may be a read error. This chain joins TRBV28 and TRBJ1-1; D uncertain. V was clipped by 3 bases and J by 1 base, with 6 bases between them. This CDR3 comprises 13 residues. The germline gives CDR1 MDHEN, CDR2 SYDVKM. The chain's CDR3 is CASSFKTNTEAFF. As DNA, the CDR3 is TGTGCCAGCAGTTTCAAGACGAACACTGAAGCTTTCTTT.

This clonotype was recorded many times. V gene TRBV27 combines with J gene TRBJ1-2, with TRBD1 matching over 10 bases. The CDR3 extends over 18 amino acids. V lost 7 bases, J lost 7 bases, and 21 bases stayed unmatched. CDR1 is MNHEY and CDR2 is SMNVEV in the germline V gene (reference sequence). The CDR3 loop reads CASTPFGFRDRGPLGYTF. The CDR3 nucleotides are TGTGCCAGCACCCCATTCGGGTTCCGGGACAGGGGTCCTCTTGGCTACACCTTC.

J is TRBJ2-2 and V is TRBV6-1, with 9 nucleotides matching TRBD1. Losses at the gene ends were 6 bases for V and 4 bases for J; bases not matched to a gene: 15. Germline values: CDR1 MNHNS, CDR2 SASEGT. This CDR3 region has 18 residues. CDR3 nucleotides: TGTGCCAGCAGACGACCTTCCTGGGACAGGGAGAGCACCGGGGAGCTGTTTTTT. Translation: CASRRPSWDRESTGELFF.

This clonotype was found many times. The genes are TRBV12-3 or TRBV12-4 and TRBJ1-1, with a weak D call TRBD1 (6 bases). Trimming removed 3 bases at V and 5 bases at J, with 19 bases between. This CDR3 spans 16 amino acids. In DNA form, the CDR3 reads TGTGCCAGCAGTTTTTTCTCTGGGGGCGGAATAACTGAAGCTTTCTTT. It specifies CASSFFSGGGITEAFF.

This chain joins TRBV10-2 and TRBJ2-7; D gene unclear. The CDR3 totals 13 residues. The V gene's germline CDR1 is WSHSY and CDR2 SAAADI. V was trimmed by 8 bases and J by 0 bases, leaving 11 bases between them. The CDR3 sequence is CASRPDVSYEQYF. The CDR3 DNA follows: TGCGCCAGCCGACCTGACGTCTCCTACGAGCAGTACTTC.

The V call is TRBV29-1, the J call TRBJ2-3, with TRBD2 identical over 12 bases. CDR1 and CDR2 from the germline V gene are SQVTM and ANQGSEA. The J segment lost 8 bases and the V segment lost 3 bases, leaving 9 bases of the junction unmatched. The CDR3 is 15 amino acids. CDR3 coding DNA: TGCAGCGTTGAGTCCCTAGCGGGGGGGCCGTTTACGCAGTATTTT. It translates to CSVESLAGGPFTQYF.

This clonotype was observed many times. This rearrangement joins TRBV27 to TRBJ1-2, with 8 bases matching TRBD1. The CDR3 runs to 13 residues. The V and J ends lost 6 bases and 4 bases, in that order; junction bases with no gene match: 4. Germline assignment: CDR1 MNHEY and CDR2 SMNVEV (reference sequence). The CDR3 protein is CASSRQGIYGYTF. As DNA, the CDR3 is TGTGCCAGCAGCAGACAGGGGATCTATGGCTACACCTTC.

This chain connects TRBV19 to TRBJ2-6; 15 bases fit TRBD2. The CDR3 is made up of 20 amino acids. Germline V CDR1 and CDR2: LNHDA, SQIVND (reference sequence). With V trimmed by 7 bases and J by 0 bases, 10 bases remained unmatched. The CDR3 is CASTMRTSGGDYSGANVLTF. For the CDR3, the DNA is TGTGCCAGTACCATGAGGACTAGCGGGGGGGATTACTCTGGGGCCAACGTCCTGACTTTC.

V and J are TRBV12-3 or TRBV12-4 and TRBJ2-3, with a possible D match to TRBD2 (5 bases). The CDR3 runs 13 residues. V was clipped by 7 bases and J by 5 bases, with 13 bases between them. The CDR3 nucleotides are TGTGCCAGCACCAAACTACTAGGAGATACGCAGTATTTT. It yields the protein CASTKLLGDTQYF.

Many counts were recorded for this clonotype. This chain connects TRBV11-2 to TRBJ1-1; no clear D. The CDR3 consists of 16 residues. In germline, CDR1 is SGHAT, CDR2 FQNNGV. The V end was cut by 1 base, the J end by 4 bases, with 16 bases between. CDR3 DNA: TGTGCCAGCAGCTTAGCTGGCGGCTTAACGGGCACTGAAGCTTTCTTT. Protein sequence: CASSLAGGLTGTEAFF.